Only one count was recorded for the clone carrying this T cell receptor (beta chain). This CDR3 comprises 14 residues. The V end was cut by 4 bases, the J end by 5 bases, with 14 bases between. Looked up from germline, CDR1 is SGHTA and CDR2 is FQGNSA. Cohort placement rested on clinical history that participants reported themselves. The data are from a study of blood T cell repertoires in COVID-19. Background on the study: Acute and convalescent COVID-19 samples came from the United States, Italy and Spain.

TCRdb's table, derived via immunoSEQ multiplex PCR, lists solely in-frame clones and lacks some. The sample shows approximately 490,000 clones, roughly 87% of them seen only once. Sequenced material: PBMCs or T cells enriched from blood (not recorded which). The sequence derives from a woman aged 18-30 years who had recovered from COVID-19. V gene TRBV7-2 combines with J gene TRBJ2-5; D perhaps matches TRBD2 (6 bases). This CDR3 reads CASSSPARGETQYF. For the CDR3, the DNA is TGTGCCAGCAGCTCCCCCGCCCGGGGGGAGACCCAGTACTTC.